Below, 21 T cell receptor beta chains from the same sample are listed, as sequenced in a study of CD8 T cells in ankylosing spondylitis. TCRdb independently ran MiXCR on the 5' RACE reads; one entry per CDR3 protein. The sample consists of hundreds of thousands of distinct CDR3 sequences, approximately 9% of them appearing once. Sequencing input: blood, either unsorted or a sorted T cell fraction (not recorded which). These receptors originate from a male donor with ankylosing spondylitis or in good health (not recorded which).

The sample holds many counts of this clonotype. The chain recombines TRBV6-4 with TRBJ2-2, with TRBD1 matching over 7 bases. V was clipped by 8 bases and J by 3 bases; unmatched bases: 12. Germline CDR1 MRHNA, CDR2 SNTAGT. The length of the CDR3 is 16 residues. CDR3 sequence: CASASSRGMDTGELFF. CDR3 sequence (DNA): TGTGCCAGCGCCTCTTCCAGGGGGATGGACACCGGGGAGCTGTTTTTT.

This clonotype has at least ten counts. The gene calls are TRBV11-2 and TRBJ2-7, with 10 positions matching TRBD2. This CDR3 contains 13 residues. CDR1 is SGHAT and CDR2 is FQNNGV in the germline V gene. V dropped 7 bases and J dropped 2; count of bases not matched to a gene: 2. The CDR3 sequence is CASNSGGPYEQYF. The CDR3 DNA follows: TGTGCCAGCAATAGCGGGGGGCCCTACGAGCAGTACTTC.

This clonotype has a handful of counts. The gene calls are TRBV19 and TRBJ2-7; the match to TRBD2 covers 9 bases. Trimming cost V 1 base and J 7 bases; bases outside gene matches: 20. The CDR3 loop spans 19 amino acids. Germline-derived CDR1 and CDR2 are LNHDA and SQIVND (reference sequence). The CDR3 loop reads CASSIGWRGRADKRREQYF. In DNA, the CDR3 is TGTGCCAGTAGTATAGGCTGGCGCGGGAGGGCCGATAAGAGAAGGGAGCAGTACTTC.

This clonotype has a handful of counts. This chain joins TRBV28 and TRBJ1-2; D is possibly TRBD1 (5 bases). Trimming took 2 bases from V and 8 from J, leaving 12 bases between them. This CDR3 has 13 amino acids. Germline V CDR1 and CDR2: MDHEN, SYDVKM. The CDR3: CASSLGAERGYTF. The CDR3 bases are TGTGCCAGCAGTTTAGGGGCGGAACGGGGCTACACCTTC.

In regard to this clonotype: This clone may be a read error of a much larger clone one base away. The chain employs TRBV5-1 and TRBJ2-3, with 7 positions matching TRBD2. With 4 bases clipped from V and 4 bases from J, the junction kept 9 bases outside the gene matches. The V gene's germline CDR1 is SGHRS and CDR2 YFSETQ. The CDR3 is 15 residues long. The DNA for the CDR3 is TGCGCCAGCAGCACTAGCGTAGAGGGGCCAGATACGCAGTATTTT. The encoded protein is CASSTSVEGPDTQYF.

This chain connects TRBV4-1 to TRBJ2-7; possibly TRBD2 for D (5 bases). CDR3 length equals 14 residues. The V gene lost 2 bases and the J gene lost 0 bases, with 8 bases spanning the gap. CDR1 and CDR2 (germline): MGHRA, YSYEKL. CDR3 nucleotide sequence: TGCGCCAGCAGCCAAATGGGAGCCTCCTACGAGCAGTACTTC. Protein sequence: CASSQMGASYEQYF.

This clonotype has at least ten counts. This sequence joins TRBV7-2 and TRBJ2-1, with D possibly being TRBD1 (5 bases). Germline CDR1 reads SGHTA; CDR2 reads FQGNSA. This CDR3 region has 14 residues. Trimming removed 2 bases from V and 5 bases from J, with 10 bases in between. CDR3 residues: CASSLFRGNNEQFF. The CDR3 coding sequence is TGTGCCAGCAGCTTATTTAGGGGAAACAATGAGCAGTTCTTC.

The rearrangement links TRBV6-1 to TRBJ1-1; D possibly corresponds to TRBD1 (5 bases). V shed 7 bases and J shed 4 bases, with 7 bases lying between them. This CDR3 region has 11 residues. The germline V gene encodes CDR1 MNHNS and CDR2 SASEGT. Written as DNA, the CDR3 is TGTGCCAGCATGGGGCGCACTGAAGCTTTCTTT. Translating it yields CASMGRTEAFF.

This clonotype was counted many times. The CDR3 spells CSARARTKRSYEQYF. For the CDR3, the DNA is TGCAGTGCCCGCGCCAGGACTAAGAGGTCCTACGAGCAGTACTTC. This chain links TRBV20-1 with TRBJ2-7; TRBD2 is a possible D gene (6 bases). CDR3 length equals 15 residues. Trimming pared 6 bases from V and 1 base from J, leaving 19 bases between. The germline V gene has CDR1 DFQATT and CDR2 SNEGSKA (reference sequence).

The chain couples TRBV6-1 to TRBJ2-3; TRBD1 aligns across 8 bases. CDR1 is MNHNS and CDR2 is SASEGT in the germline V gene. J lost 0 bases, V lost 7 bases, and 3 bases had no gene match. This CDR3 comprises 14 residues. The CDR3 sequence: CASTRTGSTDTQYF. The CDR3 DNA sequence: TGTGCCAGCACCCGGACAGGGAGCACAGATACGCAGTATTTT.

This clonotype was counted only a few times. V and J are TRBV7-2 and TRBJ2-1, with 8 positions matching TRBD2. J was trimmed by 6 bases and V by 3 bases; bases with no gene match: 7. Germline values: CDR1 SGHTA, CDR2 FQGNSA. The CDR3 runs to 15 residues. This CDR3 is CASSFRAGGGNEQFF. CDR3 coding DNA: TGTGCCAGCAGCTTTCGGGCGGGGGGTGGCAATGAGCAGTTCTTC.

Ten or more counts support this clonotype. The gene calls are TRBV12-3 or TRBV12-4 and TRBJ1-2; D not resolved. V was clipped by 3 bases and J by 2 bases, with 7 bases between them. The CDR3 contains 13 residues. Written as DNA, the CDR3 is TGTGCCAGCAGTTTGAACGGGAACTATGGCTACACCTTC. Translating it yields CASSLNGNYGYTF.

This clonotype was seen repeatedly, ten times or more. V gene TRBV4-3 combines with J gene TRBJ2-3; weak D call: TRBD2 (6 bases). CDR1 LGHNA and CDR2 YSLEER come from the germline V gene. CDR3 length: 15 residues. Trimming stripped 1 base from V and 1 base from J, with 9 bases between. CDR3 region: CASSQGVAGTDTQYF. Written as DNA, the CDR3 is TGCGCCAGCAGCCAAGGGGTAGCGGGCACAGATACGCAGTATTTT.

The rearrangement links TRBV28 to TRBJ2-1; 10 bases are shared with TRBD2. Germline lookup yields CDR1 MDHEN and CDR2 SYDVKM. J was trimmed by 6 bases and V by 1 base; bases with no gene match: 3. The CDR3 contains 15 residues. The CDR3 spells CASSLFERGGNEQFF. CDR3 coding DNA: TGTGCCAGCAGTTTATTTGAGCGGGGGGGCAATGAGCAGTTCTTC.

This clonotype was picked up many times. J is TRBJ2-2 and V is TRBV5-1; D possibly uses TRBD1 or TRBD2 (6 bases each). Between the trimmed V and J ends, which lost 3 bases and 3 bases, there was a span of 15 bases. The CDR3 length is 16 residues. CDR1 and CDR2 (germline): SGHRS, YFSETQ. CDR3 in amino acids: CASSWEGGTYTGELFF. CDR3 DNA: TGCGCCAGCAGCTGGGAAGGGGGGACTTACACCGGGGAGCTGTTTTTT.

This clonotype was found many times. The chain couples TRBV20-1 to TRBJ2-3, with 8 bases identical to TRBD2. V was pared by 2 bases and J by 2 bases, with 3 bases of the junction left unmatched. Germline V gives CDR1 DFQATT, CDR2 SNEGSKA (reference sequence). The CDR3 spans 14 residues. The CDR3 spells CSARPGGVTDTQYF. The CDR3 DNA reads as TGCAGTGCTAGACCCGGGGGGGTCACAGATACGCAGTATTTT.

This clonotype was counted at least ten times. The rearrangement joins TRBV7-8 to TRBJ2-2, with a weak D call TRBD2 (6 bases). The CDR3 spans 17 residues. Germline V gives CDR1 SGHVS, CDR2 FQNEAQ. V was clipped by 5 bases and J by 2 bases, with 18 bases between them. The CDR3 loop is CASSQGWLAVNTGELFF. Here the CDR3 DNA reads TGTGCCAGCAGCCAAGGGTGGTTAGCGGTCAACACCGGGGAGCTGTTTTTT.

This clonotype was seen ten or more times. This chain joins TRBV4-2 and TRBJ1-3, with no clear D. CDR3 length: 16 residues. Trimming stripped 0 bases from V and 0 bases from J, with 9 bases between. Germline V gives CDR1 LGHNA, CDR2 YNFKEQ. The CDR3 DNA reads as TGTGCCAGCAGCCAAGAGGACTCCCGCTCTGGAAACACCATATATTTT. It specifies CASSQEDSRSGNTIYF.

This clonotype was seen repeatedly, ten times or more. The CDR3 region has the DNA TGTGCCAGCAGTGAGGTCACGCGGACCCAGTACTTC. Encoded protein: CASSEVTRTQYF. This rearrangement joins TRBV2 to TRBJ2-5; D gene uncertain. The CDR3 runs to 12 residues. The germline V gene has CDR1 SNHLY and CDR2 FYNNEI. V shed 3 bases and J shed 7 bases, with 9 bases lying between them.

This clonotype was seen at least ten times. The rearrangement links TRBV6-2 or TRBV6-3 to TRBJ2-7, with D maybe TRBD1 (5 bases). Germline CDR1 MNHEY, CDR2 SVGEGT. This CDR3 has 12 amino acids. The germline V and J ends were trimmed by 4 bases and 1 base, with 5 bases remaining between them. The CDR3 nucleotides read TGTGCCAGCAGTTGGACATCCTACGAGCAGTACTTC. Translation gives CASSWTSYEQYF.

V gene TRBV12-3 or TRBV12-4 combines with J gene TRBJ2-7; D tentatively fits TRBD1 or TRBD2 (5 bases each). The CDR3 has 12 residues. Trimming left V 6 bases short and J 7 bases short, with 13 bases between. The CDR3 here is CASRGTAEEQYF. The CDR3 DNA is TGTGCCAGCAGAGGGACGGCGGAGGAGCAGTACTTC.